Here is one TCR beta chain with its context. CDR1 and CDR2 from the germline V gene are SGHTS and YDEGEE. The length of the CDR3 is 12 residues. The V and J ends lost 4 bases and 7 bases respectively, with 9 bases between them. The sample comes from a study of blood T cell repertoires in COVID-19. The overall study: Samples representing acute and convalescent COVID-19 were sourced from the United States, Italy and Spain. Nucleic acid was either cDNA or gDNA, and it came from T cells, B-cell-depleted T cells, or PBMCs.

Profiling relied on immunoSEQ multiplex PCR, and the TCRdb table lists in-frame clones only, not all of them. The sample includes tens of thousands of clones, just over 85% of them seen just once. This TCR was recovered from an elderly woman with active or convalescent COVID-19. The sample comprised peripheral blood. The chain has TRBV5-8 and TRBJ2-1, with D unclear. The CDR3 DNA sequence: TGTGCCAGCAGCCCCCCGGTAAATGAGCAGTTCTTC. Its protein is CASSPPVNEQFF.